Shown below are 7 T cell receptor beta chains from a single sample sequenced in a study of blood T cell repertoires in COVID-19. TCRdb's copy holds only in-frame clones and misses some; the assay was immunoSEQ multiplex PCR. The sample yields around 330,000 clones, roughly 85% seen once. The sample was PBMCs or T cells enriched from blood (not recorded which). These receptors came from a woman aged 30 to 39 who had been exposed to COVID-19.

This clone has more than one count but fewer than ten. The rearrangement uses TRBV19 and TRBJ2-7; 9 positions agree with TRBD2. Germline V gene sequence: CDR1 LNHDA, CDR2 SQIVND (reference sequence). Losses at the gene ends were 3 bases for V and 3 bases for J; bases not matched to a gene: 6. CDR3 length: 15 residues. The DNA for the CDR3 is TGTGCCAGTAGTATGGAAAGCGGGAGGTTCTACGAGCAGTACTTC. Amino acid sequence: CASSMESGRFYEQYF.

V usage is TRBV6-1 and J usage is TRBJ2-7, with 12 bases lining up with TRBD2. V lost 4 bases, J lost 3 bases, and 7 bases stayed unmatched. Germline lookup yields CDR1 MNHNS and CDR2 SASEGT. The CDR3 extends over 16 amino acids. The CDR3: CASSGPQLAGGYEQYF. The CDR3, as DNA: TGTGCCAGCAGTGGTCCTCAACTAGCGGGAGGCTACGAGCAGTACTTC.

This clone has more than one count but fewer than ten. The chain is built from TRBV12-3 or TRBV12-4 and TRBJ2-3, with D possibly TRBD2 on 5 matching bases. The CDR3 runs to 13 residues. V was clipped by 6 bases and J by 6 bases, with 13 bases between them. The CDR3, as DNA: TGTGCCAGCAGCAGTCATCGGAGGGATACGCAGTATTTT. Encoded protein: CASSSHRRDTQYF.

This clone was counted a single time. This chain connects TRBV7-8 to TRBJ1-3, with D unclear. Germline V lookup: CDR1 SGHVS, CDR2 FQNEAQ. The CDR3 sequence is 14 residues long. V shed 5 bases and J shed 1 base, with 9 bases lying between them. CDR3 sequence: CASSPTRSGNTIYF. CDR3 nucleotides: TGTGCCAGCAGCCCCACCAGATCTGGAAACACCATATATTTT.

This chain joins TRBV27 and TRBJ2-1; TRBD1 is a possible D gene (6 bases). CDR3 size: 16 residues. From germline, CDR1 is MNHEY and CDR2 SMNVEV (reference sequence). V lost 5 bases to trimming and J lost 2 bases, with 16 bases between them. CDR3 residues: CASSRLTGPTYNEQFF. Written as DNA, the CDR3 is TGTGCCAGCAGTAGATTAACAGGGCCCACCTACAATGAGCAGTTCTTC.

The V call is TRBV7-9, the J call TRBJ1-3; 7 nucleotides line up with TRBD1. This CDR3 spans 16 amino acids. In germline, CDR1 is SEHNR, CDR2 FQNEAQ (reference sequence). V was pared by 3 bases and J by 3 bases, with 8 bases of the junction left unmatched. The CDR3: CASSFVAQGVGNTIYF. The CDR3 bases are TGTGCCAGCAGCTTTGTCGCTCAGGGGGTTGGAAACACCATATATTTT.

The CDR3 protein is CASSTTTHEKLFF. The CDR3 coding sequence is TGCGCCAGCAGCACGACAACCCATGAAAAACTGTTTTTT. The V call is TRBV5-1, the J call TRBJ1-4; D gene uncertain. Germline values: CDR1 SGHRS, CDR2 YFSETQ. The CDR3 extends over 13 amino acids. Trimming took 4 bases from V and 6 from J, leaving 10 bases between them.